This T cell receptor beta chain was sequenced in a study of OX40 agonist ivuxolimab in advanced cancers. Study-level background: Subjects had a mean age of approximately 60 years, with a range of roughly 23 to 80; about 83% were male.

TCRdb keeps only in-frame clones here, not all; method: immunoSEQ multiplex PCR. The sample comprises around 70,000 clones, 85% to 90% of which are singletons, and about 0.49% rests with the top ten. V lost 6 bases and J 5 bases, leaving 14 bases between the germline ends. Germline CDR1 reads SGHKS; CDR2 reads YYEKEE (reference sequence). This CDR3 spans 13 amino acids. Specimen: CD4+ or CD8+ T cells sorted from blood, collected in a trial of the OX40 agonist ivuxolimab. This clonotype was sampled from an adult with an advanced solid tumor such as melanoma, head and neck, liver or kidney cancer. The rearrangement joins TRBV5-5 to TRBJ1-1; no firm D call. The CDR3 spells CASTLQEWTEAFF. CDR3 coding DNA: TGTGCCAGCACTCTCCAGGAATGGACTGAAGCTTTCTTT.